Listed below are T cell receptor beta chains from one sample, sequenced in a study of technical replicates of blood from several donors. Method: immunoSEQ multiplex PCR; TCRdb's copy keeps in-frame clones and lacks some. The sample lists 51,000 or so clones; 92% were seen once. Sequenced sample: PBMCs. These receptors all come from a human donor in good health. Some clones in this sample may be carry-over from other donors' samples. The CDR3 runs from the conserved cysteine through the conserved F or W. The D gene is left open where the match is weak. The size of a clone is reported for some rows only, either as once, few or many, or as a class for expanded clones.

TRBD1	TRBV6-5	TRBJ2-3	.	CASRTTGASTDTQYF	TGTGCCAGCAGAACAACAGGGGCTAGCACAGATACGCAGTATTTT
.	TRBV10-2	TRBJ2-7	.	CASREWGEKSYEQYF	TGCGCCAGCCGAGAGTGGGGGGAGAAGTCCTACGAGCAGTACTTC
.	TRBV19	TRBJ2-3	.	CASSGFTDTQYF	TGTGCCAGTAGCGGGTTCACAGATACGCAGTATTTT
TRBD1	TRBV10-2	TRBJ2-7	.	CASSDAGTGAYEQYF	TGCGCCAGCAGTGACGCCGGGACAGGGGCCTACGAGCAGTACTTC
.	TRBV18	TRBJ1-4	once	CATTRPNEKLFF	TGTGCCACCACTAGACCTAATGAAAAACTGTTTTTT
TRBD1	TRBV2	TRBJ2-5	.	CASSERGQGAETQYF	TGTGCCAGCAGTGAAAGAGGACAGGGGGCCGAGACCCAGTACTTC
.	TRBV15	TRBJ2-1	.	CATSRAPGLYNEQFF	TGTGCCACCAGCAGAGCGCCAGGACTATACAATGAGCAGTTCTTC
TRBD2	TRBV11-1	TRBJ2-7	.	CASSLDGGAWEQYF	TGTGCCAGCAGCTTAGACGGGGGGGCCTGGGAGCAGTACTTC
.	TRBV4-3	TRBJ2-7	.	CASSHPPVASEQYF	TGCGCCAGCAGCCATCCGCCCGTAGCCTCCGAGCAGTACTTC
.	TRBV19	TRBJ2-1	.	CASSPLTGGQFF	TGTGCCAGTAGCCCTCTGACAGGTGGGCAGTTCTTC